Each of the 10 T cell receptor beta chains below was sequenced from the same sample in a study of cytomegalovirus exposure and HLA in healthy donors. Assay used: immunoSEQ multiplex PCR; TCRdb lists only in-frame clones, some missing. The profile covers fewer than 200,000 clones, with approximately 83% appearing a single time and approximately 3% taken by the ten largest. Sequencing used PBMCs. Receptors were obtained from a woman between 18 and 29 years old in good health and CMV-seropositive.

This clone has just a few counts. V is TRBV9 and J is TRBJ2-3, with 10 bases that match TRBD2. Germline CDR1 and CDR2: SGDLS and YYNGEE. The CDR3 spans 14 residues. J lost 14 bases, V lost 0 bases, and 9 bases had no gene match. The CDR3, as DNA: TGTGCCAGCAGCGTAGGGGAGCGGGGGGGCCTCGGGTATTTT. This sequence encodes CASSVGERGGLGYF. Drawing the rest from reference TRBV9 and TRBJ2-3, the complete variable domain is DSGVTQTPKHLITATGQRVTLRCSPRSGDLSVYWYQQSLDQGLQFLIQYYNGEERAKGNILERFSAQQFPDLHSELNLSSLELGDSALYFCASSVGERGGLGYFGPGTRLTVL.

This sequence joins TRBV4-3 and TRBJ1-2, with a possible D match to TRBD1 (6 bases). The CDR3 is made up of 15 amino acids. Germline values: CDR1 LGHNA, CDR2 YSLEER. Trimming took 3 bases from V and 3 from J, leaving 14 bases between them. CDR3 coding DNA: TGCGCCAGCAGCCAGGAAGGGGGACCGGACTATGGCTACACCTTC. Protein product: CASSQEGGPDYGYTF.

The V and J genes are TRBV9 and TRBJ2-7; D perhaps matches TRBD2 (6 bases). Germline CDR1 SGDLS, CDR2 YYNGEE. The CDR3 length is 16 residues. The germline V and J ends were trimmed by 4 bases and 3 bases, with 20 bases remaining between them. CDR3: CASSPSTGEQNYEQYF. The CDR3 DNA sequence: TGTGCCAGCAGCCCAAGCACGGGGGAACAGAACTACGAGCAGTACTTC.

In DNA, the CDR3 is TGCGCCAGCAGCCAAAGTGGGGGGGCGGCTGGGGAGCTGTTTTTT. It specifies CASSQSGGAAGELFF. V is TRBV4-3 and J is TRBJ2-2, with D maybe TRBD2 (7 bases). The CDR3 loop spans 15 amino acids. In germline, CDR1 is LGHNA, CDR2 YSLEER. With 2 bases removed from V and 8 bases from J, the gap between germline ends came to 15 bases.

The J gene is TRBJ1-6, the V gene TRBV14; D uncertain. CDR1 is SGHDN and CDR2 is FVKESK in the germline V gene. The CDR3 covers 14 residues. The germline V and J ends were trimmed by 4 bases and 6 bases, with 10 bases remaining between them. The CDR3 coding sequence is TGTGCCAGCAGCCCACCGGGGATTAATTCACCCCTCCACTTT. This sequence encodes CASSPPGINSPLHF. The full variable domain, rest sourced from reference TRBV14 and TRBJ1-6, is EAGVTQFPSHSVIEKGQTVTLRCDPISGHDNLYWYRRVMGKEIKFLLHFVKESKQDESGMPNNRFLAERTGGTYSTLKVQPAELEDSGVYFCASSPPGINSPLHFGNGTRLTVT.

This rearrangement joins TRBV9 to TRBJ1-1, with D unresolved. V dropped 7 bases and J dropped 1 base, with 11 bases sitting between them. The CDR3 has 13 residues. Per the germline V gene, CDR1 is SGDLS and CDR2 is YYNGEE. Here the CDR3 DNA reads TGTGCCAGCGGGCGGGAACCGAACACTGAAGCTTTCTTT. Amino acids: CASGREPNTEAFF.

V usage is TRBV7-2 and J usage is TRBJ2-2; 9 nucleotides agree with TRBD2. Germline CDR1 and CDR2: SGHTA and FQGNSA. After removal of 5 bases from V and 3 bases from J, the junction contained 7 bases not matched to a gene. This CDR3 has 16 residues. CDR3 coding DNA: TGTGCCAGCAGCAAGGGGCCTAGCGGGGACACCGGGGAGCTGTTTTTT. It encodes CASSKGPSGDTGELFF.

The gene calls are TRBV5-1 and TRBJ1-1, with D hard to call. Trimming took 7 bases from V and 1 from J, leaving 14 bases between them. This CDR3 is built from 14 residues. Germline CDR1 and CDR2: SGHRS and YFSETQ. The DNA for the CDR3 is TGCGCCAGCGGCAGTGGCGGCACGAACACTGAAGCTTTCTTT. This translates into CASGSGGTNTEAFF.

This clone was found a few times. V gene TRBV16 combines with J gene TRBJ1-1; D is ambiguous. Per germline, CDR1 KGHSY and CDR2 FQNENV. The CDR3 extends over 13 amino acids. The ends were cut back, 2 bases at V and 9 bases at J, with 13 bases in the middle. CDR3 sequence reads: CASSQRRQNKAFF. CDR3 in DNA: TGTGCCAGCAGCCAACGGCGGCAGAATAAAGCTTTCTTT.

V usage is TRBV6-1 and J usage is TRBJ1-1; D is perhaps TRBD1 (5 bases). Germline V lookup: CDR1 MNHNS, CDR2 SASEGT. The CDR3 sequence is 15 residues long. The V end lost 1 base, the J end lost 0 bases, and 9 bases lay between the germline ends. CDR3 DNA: TGTGCCAGCAGTGAAGACAGGCCCATGAACACTGAAGCTTTCTTT. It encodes CASSEDRPMNTEAFF.